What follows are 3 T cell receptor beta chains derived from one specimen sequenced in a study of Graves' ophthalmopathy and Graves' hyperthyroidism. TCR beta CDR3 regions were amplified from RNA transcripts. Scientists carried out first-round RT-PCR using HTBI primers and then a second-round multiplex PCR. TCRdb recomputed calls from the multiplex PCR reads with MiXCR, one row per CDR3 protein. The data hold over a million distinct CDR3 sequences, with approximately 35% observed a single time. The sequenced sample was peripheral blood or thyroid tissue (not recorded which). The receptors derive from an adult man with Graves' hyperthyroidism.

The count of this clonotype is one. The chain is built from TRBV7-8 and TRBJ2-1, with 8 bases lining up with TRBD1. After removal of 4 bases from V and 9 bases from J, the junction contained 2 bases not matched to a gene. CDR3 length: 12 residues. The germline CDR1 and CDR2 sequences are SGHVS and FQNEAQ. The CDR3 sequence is CASSSTGAEQFF. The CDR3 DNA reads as TGTGCCAGCAGCTCGACAGGGGCTGAGCAGTTCTTC.

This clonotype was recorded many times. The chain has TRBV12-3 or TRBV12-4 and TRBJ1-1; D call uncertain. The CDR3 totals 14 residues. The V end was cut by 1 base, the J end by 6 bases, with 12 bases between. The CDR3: CASSLGVRTSEAFF. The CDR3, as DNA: TGTGCCAGCAGTTTAGGAGTCAGGACCTCTGAAGCTTTCTTT.

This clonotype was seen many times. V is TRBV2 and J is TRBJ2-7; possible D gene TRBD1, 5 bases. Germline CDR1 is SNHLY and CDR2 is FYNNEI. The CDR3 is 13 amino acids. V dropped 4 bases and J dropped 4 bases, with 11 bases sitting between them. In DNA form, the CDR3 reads TGTGCCAGCAGTGTCTGGCAGGGTTACGAGCAGTACTTC. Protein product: CASSVWQGYEQYF.